The 3 T cell receptor beta chains reported below all come from one sample, sequenced in a study of vaccination and CD4 T cells after COVID-19. Cultured CD4+ T cell DNA was sequenced using the Oncomine TCR Beta short-read assay. TCRdb reprocessed the PCR reads via MiXCR and lists one record per CDR3 protein. Of roughly 16,000 distinct CDR3 sequences in the sample, about two fifths were seen once. Stated treatment: roughly 10-day PBMC culture with coronavirus spike peptide pools or control peptides (ViraFEST assay). Their recognized antigens are unknown. Sequencing used CD4+ T cells from blood, cultured in vitro. Receptors originate from a human donor who had recovered from COVID-19.

This chain uses TRBV7-6 with TRBJ1-6; TRBD1 might be the D (5 bases). The ends were cut back, 5 bases at V and 4 bases at J, with 12 bases in the middle. Per germline, CDR1 SGHVS and CDR2 FNYEAQ. CDR3 length: 15 residues. The CDR3: CASSKTGTYNSPLHF. CDR3 bases: TGTGCCAGCAGCAAAACAGGAACTTATAATTCACCCCTCCACTTT. Supplemented by reference TRBV7-6 and TRBJ1-6, the full variable domain reads GAGVSQSPRYKVTKRGQDVALRCDPISGHVSLYWYRQALGQGPEFLTYFNYEAQQDKSGLPNDRFSAERPEGSISTLTIQRTEQRDSAMYRCASSKTGTYNSPLHFGNGTRLTVT.

J is TRBJ2-7 and V is TRBV7-2; D unresolved. The length of the CDR3 is 12 residues. Trimming took off 5 bases at V and 4 bases at J, with 9 bases between the two ends. CDR1 is SGHTA, CDR2 FQGNSA, per germline. CDR3 region: CASSVDGYEQYF. As DNA, the CDR3 is TGTGCCAGCAGCGTAGACGGATACGAGCAGTACTTC.

This clonotype was recorded a few times. The gene calls are TRBV7-8 and TRBJ1-1, with 7 nucleotides matching TRBD1. The junction had 4 bases not matched to a gene; V was cut back by 3 bases and J by 3 bases. Per germline, CDR1 SGHVS and CDR2 FQNEAQ. CDR3 size: 14 residues. CDR3 DNA: TGTGCCAGCAGCTTTCGACAGGGTGACACTGAAGCTTTCTTT. It translates to CASSFRQGDTEAFF.